This TCR beta chain was obtained from a study of post-analysis software for immune sequencing data. About the research overall: Relapsing-remitting, secondary progressive and progressive-relapsing courses of multiple sclerosis were included. Study results and caveats: Five or six TRBV segments were significantly more frequent in patients than in controls. TRBV5-6, TRBV5-1 and TRBV20-1 were among these segments. Under the F measure, samples that were prepared in one batch clustered strongly together.

cDNA libraries for TCR beta contained unique molecular identifiers. TCRdb reprocessed the PCR reads with MiXCR, giving one entry per CDR3 protein. Of hundreds of thousands of distinct CDR3 sequences listed, about 53% are singletons. The CDR3 loop spans 13 amino acids. V gave up 6 bases and J gave up 5 bases, with 14 bases separating them. This clonotype was seen more than once but under ten times. Its antigen is undetermined. Sequenced: blood. The chain joins TRBV12-3 or TRBV12-4 to TRBJ2-7; D is uncertain. This receptor was obtained from a girl under 18 with multiple sclerosis. The CDR3 sequence is CASRSGQTNEQYF. The CDR3, as DNA: TGTGCCAGCAGGAGTGGGCAGACAAACGAGCAGTACTTC.